Presented here are 14 T cell receptor beta chains from one specimen sequenced in a study of control samples from healthy donors and cancer patients. This table comes from immunoSEQ multiplex PCR, and its TCRdb copy is limited to in-frame clones, with some not included. The data hold more than 140,000 clones, with 85% to 95% observed a single time. The sample comprised blood. The receptors here all came from a man aged 35 to 55 in good health.

The V gene is TRBV2, the J gene TRBJ2-1, with D tentatively TRBD2 (5 bases). Germline loops: CDR1 SNHLY, CDR2 FYNNEI. Trimming shortened V by 6 bases and J by 4 bases, and 7 bases separated the two germline ends. The CDR3 is 12 amino acids. CDR3 sequence reads: CASRDLYNEQFF. The CDR3 DNA is TGTGCCAGCAGGGACTTGTACAATGAGCAGTTCTTC.

This chain uses TRBV28 with TRBJ1-5; 8 nucleotides match TRBD1. J lost 4 bases, V lost 9 bases, and 14 bases had no gene match. The CDR3 extends over 16 amino acids. Germline CDR1 MDHEN, CDR2 SYDVKM. This chain's CDR3 is CASISARQGSNQPQHF. In DNA form, the CDR3 reads TGTGCCAGTATCTCCGCCCGACAGGGGTCTAATCAGCCCCAGCATTTT.

The rearrangement links TRBV28 to TRBJ2-3, with TRBD2 identical over 11 bases. CDR1 and CDR2 (germline): MDHEN, SYDVKM. This CDR3 region has 17 residues. The V and J ends lost 10 bases and 1 base, in that order; junction bases with no gene match: 13. The CDR3 spells CAIGVSTSGSGTDTQYF. CDR3 DNA sequence: TGTGCCATCGGCGTTTCAACTAGCGGGAGCGGCACAGATACGCAGTATTTT. The whole variable domain, remainder taken from reference TRBV28 and TRBJ2-3, is DVKVTQSSRYLVKRTGEKVFLECVQDMDHENMFWYRQDPGLGLRLIYFSYDVKMKEKGDIPEGYSVSREKKERFSLILESASTNQTSMYLCAIGVSTSGSGTDTQYFGPGTRLTVL.

J is TRBJ2-3 and V is TRBV5-1; 15 nucleotides match TRBD2. Losses at the gene ends were 3 bases for V and 2 bases for J; bases not matched to a gene: 7. There are 18 residues in the CDR3. Germline V gene data show CDR1 as SGHRS and CDR2 as YFSETQ. CDR3 region: CASSSGLAGGRNTDTQYF. The CDR3, as DNA: TGCGCCAGCAGCTCGGGACTAGCGGGAGGAAGAAACACAGATACGCAGTATTTT.

This clone was observed a handful of times. J is TRBJ1-1 and V is TRBV4-1, with a possible D match to TRBD1 (5 bases). The CDR3 is 14 amino acids. Between the trimmed V and J ends, which lost 2 bases and 0 bases, there was a span of 7 bases. The V gene's germline CDR1 is MGHRA and CDR2 YSYEKL. The CDR3 DNA is TGCGCCAGCAGCCAACCGGGACTGAACACTGAAGCTTTCTTT. It translates to CASSQPGLNTEAFF.

The CDR3 DNA reads as TGTGCCAGCTCACTCCAACAGGACAATGAGCAGTTCTTC. This encodes CASSLQQDNEQFF. J is TRBJ2-1 and V is TRBV18; D possibly corresponds to TRBD1 (5 bases). The CDR3 has 13 amino acids. Germline V gene data show CDR1 as KGHSH and CDR2 as LQKENI. The ends were cut back, 4 bases at V and 5 bases at J, with 9 bases in the middle.

This rearrangement joins TRBV6-5 to TRBJ2-2; 11 nucleotides match TRBD2. Trimming at V came to 5 bases and at J to 5 bases, leaving 4 bases not matched to a gene. The CDR3 consists of 15 residues. Germline V gene sequence: CDR1 MNHEY, CDR2 SVGAGI. The CDR3 DNA sequence: TGTGCCAGCAGTATAGCGGGAGGGTGGACCGGGGAGCTGTTTTTT. It translates to CASSIAGGWTGELFF.

CDR3 sequence: CASSLIANTGELFF. The CDR3 bases are TGTGCCAGCAGCTTAATCGCCAACACCGGGGAGCTGTTTTTT. The chain uses TRBV7-9 and TRBJ2-2; D is undetermined. Trimming cost V 2 bases and J 2 bases, with 6 bases left between them. Germline V gives CDR1 SEHNR, CDR2 FQNEAQ (reference sequence). The CDR3 is made up of 14 amino acids.

The rearrangement joins TRBV7-8 to TRBJ1-1; D remains ambiguous. Looked up from germline, CDR1 is SGHVS and CDR2 is FQNEAQ. The V end lost 5 bases, the J end lost 3 bases, and 7 bases lay between the germline ends. This CDR3 region has 12 residues. The CDR3: CASSLTDTEAFF. CDR3 DNA: TGTGCCAGCAGCCTAACCGACACTGAAGCTTTCTTT.

The chain combines TRBV11-2 with TRBJ2-7, with 9 bases lining up with TRBD1. Germline CDR1 and CDR2: SGHAT and FQNNGV. J gave up 5 bases and V 3 bases, and 5 bases lay outside the gene matches. This CDR3 comprises 14 residues. The CDR3 is CASSFGTGSDEQYF. The CDR3 DNA sequence: TGTGCCAGCAGCTTTGGGACAGGGTCGGACGAGCAGTACTTC.

This clone appeared once. The chain recombines TRBV18 with TRBJ1-5, with a possible D match to TRBD1 (6 bases). The CDR3 totals 15 residues. Germline values: CDR1 KGHSH, CDR2 LQKENI. V was pared by 3 bases and J by 5 bases, with 14 bases between. CDR3 in amino acids: CASSPRRAGDQPQHF. The CDR3 DNA reads as TGTGCCAGCTCACCCCGGAGAGCAGGGGATCAGCCCCAGCATTTT.

The gene calls are TRBV3-1 (or the pseudogene TRBV3-2) and TRBJ2-7, with 8 positions matching TRBD1. The V segment lost 4 bases and the J segment 2 bases; nucleotides outside the gene matches: 4. The germline gives CDR1 LGHDT, CDR2 YNNKEL (reference sequence). There are 14 residues in the CDR3. CDR3 sequence reads: CASSPWTGPYEQYF. The DNA of the CDR3 is TGTGCCAGCAGCCCGTGGACAGGGCCCTACGAGCAGTACTTC.

The chain joins TRBV7-8 to TRBJ2-1; D is undetermined. V lost 0 bases, J lost 0 bases, and 12 bases lay in between. Germline V gene lookup returns CDR1 SGHVS and CDR2 FQNEAQ. CDR3 length equals 17 residues. The CDR3 nucleotides read TGTGCCAGCAGCTTAGCAGTAGTCTCGAGCTCCTACAATGAGCAGTTCTTC. Amino acids: CASSLAVVSSSYNEQFF.

The V gene is TRBV15, the J gene TRBJ1-2; TRBD1 agrees at 11 bases. Germline V gives CDR1 LNHNV, CDR2 YYDKDF (reference sequence). The CDR3 runs 13 residues. The junction had 3 bases not matched to a gene; V was cut back by 5 bases and J by 7 bases. CDR3 DNA sequence: TGTGCCACCAGCGGGGGGACAGGGGGTGGCTACACCTTC. Its translation is CATSGGTGGGYTF.